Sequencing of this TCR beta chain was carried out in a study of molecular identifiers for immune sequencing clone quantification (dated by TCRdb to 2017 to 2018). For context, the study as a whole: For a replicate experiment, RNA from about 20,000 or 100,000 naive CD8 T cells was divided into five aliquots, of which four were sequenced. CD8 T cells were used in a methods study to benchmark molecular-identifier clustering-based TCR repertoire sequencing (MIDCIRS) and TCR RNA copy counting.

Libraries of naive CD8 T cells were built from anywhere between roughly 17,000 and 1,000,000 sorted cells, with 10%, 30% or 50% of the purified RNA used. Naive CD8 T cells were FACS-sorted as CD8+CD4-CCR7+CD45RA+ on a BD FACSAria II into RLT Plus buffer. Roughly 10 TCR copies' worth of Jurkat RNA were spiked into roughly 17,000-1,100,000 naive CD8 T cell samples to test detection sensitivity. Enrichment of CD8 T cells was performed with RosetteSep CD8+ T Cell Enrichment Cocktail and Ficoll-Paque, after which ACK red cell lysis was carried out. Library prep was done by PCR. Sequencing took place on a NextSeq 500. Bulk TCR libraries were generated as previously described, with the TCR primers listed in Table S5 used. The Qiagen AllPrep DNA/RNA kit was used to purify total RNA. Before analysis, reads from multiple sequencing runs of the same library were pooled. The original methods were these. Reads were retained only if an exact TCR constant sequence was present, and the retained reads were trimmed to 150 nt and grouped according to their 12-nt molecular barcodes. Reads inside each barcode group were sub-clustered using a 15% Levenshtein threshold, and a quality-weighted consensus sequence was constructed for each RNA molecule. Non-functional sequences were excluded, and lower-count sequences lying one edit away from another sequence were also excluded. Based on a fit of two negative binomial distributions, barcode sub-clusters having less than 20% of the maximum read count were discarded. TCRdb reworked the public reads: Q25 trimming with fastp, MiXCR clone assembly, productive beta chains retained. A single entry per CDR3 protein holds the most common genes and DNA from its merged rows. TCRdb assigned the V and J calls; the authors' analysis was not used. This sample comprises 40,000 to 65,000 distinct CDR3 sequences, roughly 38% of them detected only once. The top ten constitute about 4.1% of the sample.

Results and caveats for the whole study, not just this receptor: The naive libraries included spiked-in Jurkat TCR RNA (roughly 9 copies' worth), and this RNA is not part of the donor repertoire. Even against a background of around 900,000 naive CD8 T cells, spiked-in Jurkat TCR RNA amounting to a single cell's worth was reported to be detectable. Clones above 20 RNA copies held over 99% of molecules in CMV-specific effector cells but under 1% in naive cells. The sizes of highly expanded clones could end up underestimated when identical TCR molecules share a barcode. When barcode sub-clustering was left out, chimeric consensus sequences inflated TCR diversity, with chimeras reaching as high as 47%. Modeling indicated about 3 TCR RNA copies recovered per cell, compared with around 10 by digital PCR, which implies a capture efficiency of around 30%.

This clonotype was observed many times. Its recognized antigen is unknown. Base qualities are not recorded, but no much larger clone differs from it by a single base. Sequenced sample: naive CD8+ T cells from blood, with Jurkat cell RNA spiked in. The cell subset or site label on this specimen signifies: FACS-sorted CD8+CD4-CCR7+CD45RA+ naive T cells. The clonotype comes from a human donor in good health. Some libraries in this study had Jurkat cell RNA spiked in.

The CDR3 region has the sequence CASSFRESPDRGQDTQYF. At the DNA level, the sequence is TGTGCCAGCAGCTTTCGAGAGAGCCCAGACAGGGGGCAGGATACGCAGTATTTT. This chain joins TRBV7-2 to TRBJ2-3; 10 central nucleotides agree with TRBD1. Here V drops 3 bases and J drops 6 bases, and the junction holds 15 bases not matched to any gene. CDR1 and CDR2 were assigned from the germline V gene as SGHTA and FQGNSA. The CDR3 contains 18 residues, cysteine and phenylalanine counted. Only the CDR3 portion is preserved as DNA: 54 bases, with reading frame beginning at the first base.